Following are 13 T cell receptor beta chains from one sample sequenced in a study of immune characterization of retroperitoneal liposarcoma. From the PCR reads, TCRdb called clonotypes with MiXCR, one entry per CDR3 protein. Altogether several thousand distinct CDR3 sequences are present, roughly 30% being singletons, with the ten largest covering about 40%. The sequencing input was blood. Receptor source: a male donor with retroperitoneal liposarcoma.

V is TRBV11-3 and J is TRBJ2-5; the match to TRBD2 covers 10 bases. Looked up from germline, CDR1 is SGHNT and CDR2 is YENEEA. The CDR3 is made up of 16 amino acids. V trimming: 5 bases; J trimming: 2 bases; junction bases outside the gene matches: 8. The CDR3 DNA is TGTGCCAGCAGCCCCTTCCAAGCGGGGGGGCAAGAGACCCAGTACTTC. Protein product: CASSPFQAGGQETQYF.

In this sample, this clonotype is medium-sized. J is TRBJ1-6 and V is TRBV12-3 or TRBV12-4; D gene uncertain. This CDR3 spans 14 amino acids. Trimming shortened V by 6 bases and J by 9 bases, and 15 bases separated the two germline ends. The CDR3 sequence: CASSYSFDGSPLHF. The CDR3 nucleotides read TGTGCCAGCAGCTACAGCTTCGATGGTTCACCCCTCCACTTT.

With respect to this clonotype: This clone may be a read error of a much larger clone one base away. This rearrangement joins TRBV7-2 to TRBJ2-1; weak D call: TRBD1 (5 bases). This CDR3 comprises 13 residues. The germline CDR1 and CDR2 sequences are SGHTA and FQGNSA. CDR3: CASSLDLGDEQVF. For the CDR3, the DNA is TGTGCCAGCAGCCTGGACCTAGGGGATGAGCAGGTCTTC.

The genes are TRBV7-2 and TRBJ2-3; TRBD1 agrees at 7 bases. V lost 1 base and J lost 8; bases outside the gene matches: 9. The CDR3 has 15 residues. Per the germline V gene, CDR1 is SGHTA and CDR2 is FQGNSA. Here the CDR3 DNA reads TGTGCCAGCAGCTTAGGACAGGGCATAATAGGTACGCAGTATTTT. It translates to CASSLGQGIIGTQYF.

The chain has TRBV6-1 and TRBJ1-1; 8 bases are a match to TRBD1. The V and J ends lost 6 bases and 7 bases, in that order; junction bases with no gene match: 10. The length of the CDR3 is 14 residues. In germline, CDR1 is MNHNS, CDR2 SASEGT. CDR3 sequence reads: CASSPGDRRGEAFF. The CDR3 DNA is TGTGCCAGCAGCCCGGGGGACAGGCGGGGTGAAGCTTTCTTT.

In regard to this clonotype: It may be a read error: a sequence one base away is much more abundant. The chain's CDR3 is CASSTSRAYAYNEQYF. The CDR3 DNA reads as TGTGCCAGCAGTACCTCAAGGGCGTACGCCTACAATGAGCAGTACTTC. This chain connects TRBV6-8 to TRBJ2-5; D not resolved. CDR3 length equals 16 residues. Germline values: CDR1 MNHGY, CDR2 SAAAGT. V lost 5 bases and J lost 11, with 27 bases in between.

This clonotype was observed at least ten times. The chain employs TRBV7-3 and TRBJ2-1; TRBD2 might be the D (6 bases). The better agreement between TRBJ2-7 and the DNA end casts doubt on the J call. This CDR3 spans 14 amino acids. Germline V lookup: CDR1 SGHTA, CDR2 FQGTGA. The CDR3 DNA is TGTGCCAGCAGCCCCGGGACTTTAAGGGATGAGCAGTACTTC. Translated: CASSPGTLRDEQYF.

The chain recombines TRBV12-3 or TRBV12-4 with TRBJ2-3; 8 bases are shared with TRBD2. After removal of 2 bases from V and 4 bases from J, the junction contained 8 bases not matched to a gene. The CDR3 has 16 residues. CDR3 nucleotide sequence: TGTGCCAGCAGTTTATTAGGGACTAGGGGGGCAGATACGCAGTATTTT. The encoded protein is CASSLLGTRGADTQYF.

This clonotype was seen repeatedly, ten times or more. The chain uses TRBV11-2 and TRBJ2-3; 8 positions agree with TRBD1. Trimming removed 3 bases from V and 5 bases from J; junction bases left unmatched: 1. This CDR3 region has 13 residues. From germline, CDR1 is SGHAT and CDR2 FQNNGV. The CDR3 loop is CASSLDREDTQYF. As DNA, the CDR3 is TGTGCCAGCAGCTTGGACAGGGAAGATACGCAGTATTTT.

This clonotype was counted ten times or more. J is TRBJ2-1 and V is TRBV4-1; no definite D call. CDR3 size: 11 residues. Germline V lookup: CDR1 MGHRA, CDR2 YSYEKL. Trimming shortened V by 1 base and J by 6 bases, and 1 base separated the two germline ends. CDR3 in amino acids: CASSQVNEQFF. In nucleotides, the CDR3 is TGCGCCAGCAGCCAAGTCAATGAGCAGTTCTTC.

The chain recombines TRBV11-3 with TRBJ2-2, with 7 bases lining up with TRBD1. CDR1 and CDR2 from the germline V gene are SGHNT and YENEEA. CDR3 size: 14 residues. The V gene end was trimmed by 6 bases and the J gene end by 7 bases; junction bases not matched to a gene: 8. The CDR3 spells CASSPGTVDGELFF. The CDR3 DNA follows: TGTGCCAGCAGTCCTGGGACAGTCGACGGGGAGCTGTTTTTT.

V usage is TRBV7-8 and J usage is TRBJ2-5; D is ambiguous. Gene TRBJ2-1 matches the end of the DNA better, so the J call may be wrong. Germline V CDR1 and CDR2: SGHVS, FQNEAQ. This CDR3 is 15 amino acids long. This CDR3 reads CASSLATPEKGEQFF. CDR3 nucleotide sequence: TGTGCCAGCAGCTTAGCTACCCCCGAGAAGGGCGAGCAGTTCTTC.

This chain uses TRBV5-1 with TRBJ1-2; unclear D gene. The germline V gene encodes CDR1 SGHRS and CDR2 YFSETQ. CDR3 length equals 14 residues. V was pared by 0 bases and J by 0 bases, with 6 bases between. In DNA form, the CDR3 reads TGCGCCAGCAGCTTGGAACAGTCTAACTATGGCTACACCTTC. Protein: CASSLEQSNYGYTF.